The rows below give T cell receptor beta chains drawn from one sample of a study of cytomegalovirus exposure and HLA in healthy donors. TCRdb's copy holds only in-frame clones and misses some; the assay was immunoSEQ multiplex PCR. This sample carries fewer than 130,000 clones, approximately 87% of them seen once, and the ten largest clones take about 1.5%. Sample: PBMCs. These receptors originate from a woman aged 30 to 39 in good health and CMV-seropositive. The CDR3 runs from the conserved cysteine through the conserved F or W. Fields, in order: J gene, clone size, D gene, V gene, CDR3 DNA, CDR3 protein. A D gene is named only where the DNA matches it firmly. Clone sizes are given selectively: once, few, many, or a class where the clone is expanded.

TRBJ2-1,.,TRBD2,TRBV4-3,TGCGCCAGCAGCCAAGAGGGTAGCGGGAGCTCCTACAATGAGCAGTTCTTC,CASSQEGSGSSYNEQFF
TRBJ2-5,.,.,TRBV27,TGTGCCAGCAGTTTCAGAATGGGGCCGCAAGAGACCCAGTACTTC,CASSFRMGPQETQYF
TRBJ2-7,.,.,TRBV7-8,TGTGCCAGCAGCTTAGAGATAGGGAGCCACGAGCAGTACTTC,CASSLEIGSHEQYF
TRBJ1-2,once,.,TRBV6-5,TGTGCCAGCAGAACAGGACCCGCTAACTATGGCTACACCTTC,CASRTGPANYGYTF
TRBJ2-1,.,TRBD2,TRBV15,TGTGCCACCAGCCCCCGGACTAGCTCTGAGCAGTTCTTC,CATSPRTSSEQFF
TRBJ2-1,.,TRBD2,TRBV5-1,TGCGCCAGCCGCACGGCTAGCGGGGTCTACAATGAGCAGTTCTTC,CASRTASGVYNEQFF
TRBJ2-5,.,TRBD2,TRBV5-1,TGCGCCAGCAGCTTGGGAGGGACTAGCCTAGAGACCCAGTACTTC,CASSLGGTSLETQYF
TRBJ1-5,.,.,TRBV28,TGTGCCAGCAGTTTCGGGAGAAGGGACCCCTTTAGGAGGCCCCAGCATTTT,CASSFGRRDPFRRPQHF
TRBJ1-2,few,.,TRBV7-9,TGTGCCAGCACTGCGACCGGAGTTAACTATGGCTACACCTTC,CASTATGVNYGYTF
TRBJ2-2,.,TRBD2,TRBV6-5,TGTGCCAGCAGTTATACCGGGACTAGCGACACCGGGGAGCTGTTTTTT,CASSYTGTSDTGELFF
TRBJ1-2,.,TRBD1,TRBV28,TGTGCCAGCAGCCGATTTTATGGGGACAGGGACTATGGCTACACCTTC,CASSRFYGDRDYGYTF
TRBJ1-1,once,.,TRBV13,TGTGCCAGCAGCTTCAACGAGTTCGGGAACACTGAAGCTTTCTTT,CASSFNEFGNTEAFF
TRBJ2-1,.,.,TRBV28,TGTGCCAGCAGTTTGAGTAGCTCCTACAATGAGCAGTTCTTC,CASSLSSSYNEQFF
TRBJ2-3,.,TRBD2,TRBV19,TGTGCCAGTAGTATAGCTAGCGGCTACACAGATACGCAGTATTTT,CASSIASGYTDTQYF